This T cell receptor (beta chain) came from a study of cytomegalovirus exposure and HLA in healthy donors. As for the study in general: The same platform was used for the 100 to 150 validation repertoires and the roughly 600 first-cohort repertoires, a later analysis reported. Findings and caveats of the study: There were 160 or so TCR beta chains listed as cytomegalovirus-associated.

Notes on this clone: Its antigen is currently unknown.

The junction had 7 bases not matched to a gene; V was cut back by 3 bases and J by 8 bases. Germline lookup yields CDR1 MDHEN and CDR2 SYDVKM. This CDR3 is 15 amino acids long. Assay: immunoSEQ multiplex PCR; the TCRdb copy retains only in-frame clones and omits some. The sample includes about 360,000 clones, roughly 85% seen only once; the top ten take under 0.9%. The origin of this receptor is a woman aged 18-30 years in good health and CMV-seronegative. Sequencing was done on a sample of PBMCs. This rearrangement joins TRBV28 to TRBJ1-4; 9 bases fit TRBD1. CDR3 residues: CASSFRGTGREKLFF. The CDR3 coding sequence is TGTGCCAGCAGTTTTCGTGGGACAGGGAGGGAAAAACTGTTTTTT.